Shown below are 18 T cell receptor beta chains from a single sample sequenced in a study of CD8+ T cells in alopecia areata. Specified treatment: oral pan-JAK inhibitor, 5-10 mg twice daily. Extraction of RNA preceded its reverse transcription into cDNA, which served as the sequencing template. Sequencing used immunoSEQ multiplex PCR; TCRdb keeps in-frame clones, though not all of them. Here the sample spans about 180,000 clones, 40% to 65% being singletons. The sample consisted of CD8+ T cells sorted from blood, taken at week 24, from a patient treated with tofacitinib. Every receptor here comes from a human donor with alopecia areata.

The chain joins TRBV6-5 to TRBJ1-5; maybe TRBD1 (5 bases). Deletions cut 3 bases from V and 5 bases from J, with 11 bases between. This CDR3 spans 14 amino acids. Germline lookup yields CDR1 MNHEY and CDR2 SVGAGI. CDR3 residues: CASSYRDGDQPQHF. The CDR3, as DNA: TGTGCCAGCAGTTATCGGGACGGCGATCAGCCCCAGCATTTT.

The CDR3 protein is CASKAGGELFF. DNA of the CDR3: TGTGCCAGTAAGGCTGGCGGGGAGCTGTTTTTT. The rearrangement uses TRBV19 and TRBJ2-2; no clear D. V gave up 7 bases and J gave up 7 bases, with 7 bases separating them. The CDR3 is made up of 11 amino acids. Germline values: CDR1 LNHDA, CDR2 SQIVND (reference sequence).

The chain employs TRBV13 and TRBJ1-1; maybe TRBD1 (5 bases). Germline V gene sequence: CDR1 PRHDT, CDR2 FYEKMQ (reference sequence). V gave up 5 bases and J gave up 3 bases, with 19 bases separating them. This CDR3 comprises 16 residues. The CDR3 bases are TGTGCCAGCAGCCATACCCCGGGACGGACCGACACTGAAGCTTTCTTT. Residues: CASSHTPGRTDTEAFF.

The rearrangement joins TRBV9 to TRBJ2-7; D not resolved. The CDR3 totals 13 residues. Trimming removed 2 bases from V and 2 bases from J, with 8 bases in between. Germline CDR1 is SGDLS and CDR2 is YYNGEE. CDR3 sequence (DNA): TGTGCCAGCAGCGTGGGCGACGCCTACGAGCAGTACTTC. Its translation is CASSVGDAYEQYF.

This clone was counted a few times. The chain links TRBV14 to TRBJ2-5; unclear D gene. Germline CDR1 and CDR2: SGHDN and FVKESK. CDR3 length: 12 amino acids. The ends were cut back, 0 bases at V and 5 bases at J, with 4 bases in the middle. The DNA for the CDR3 is TGTGCCAGCAGCCAAGACGGGGAGACCCAGTACTTC. Translating gives CASSQDGETQYF.

This clone was found a few times. The DNA is left out, because the CDR3 cannot be placed on it with certainty; the CDR3 is given as TCRdb lists it. The chain is built from TRBV30 and TRBJ1-2; the table's TRBD1 call for D was not verified on the DNA. Germline loops: CDR1 GTSNPN, CDR2 SVGIG (reference sequence). The CDR3 is 12 residues long, counting both termini. The CDR3 here is CAWSVGQGSDTF.

CDR3 DNA: TGTGCCAGCAGTTACTCGGGGGGCGAGCAGTACTTC. This translates into CASSYSGGEQYF. The chain recombines TRBV6-6 with TRBJ2-7, with D perhaps matching TRBD2 (6 bases). V was pared by 0 bases and J by 6 bases, with 6 bases between. CDR1 is MNHNY, CDR2 SVGAGI, per germline (reference sequence). The CDR3 has 12 amino acids.

The chain carries TRBV29-1 and TRBJ2-1, with 8 bases that match TRBD2. Germline CDR1 SQVTM, CDR2 ANQGSEA. Unmatched junction bases numbered 7, after V lost 6 bases and J lost 9 bases. CDR3 size: 12 residues. CDR3 amino acids: CSVPIAGTEQFF. In DNA form, the CDR3 reads TGCAGCGTCCCTATAGCGGGGACTGAGCAGTTCTTC.

This rearrangement joins TRBV5-1 to TRBJ1-1; D is possibly TRBD1 (6 bases). V dropped 5 bases and J dropped 1 base, with 9 bases sitting between them. Germline values: CDR1 SGHRS, CDR2 YFSETQ. The CDR3 length is 13 residues. The CDR3 DNA follows: TGCGCCAGCAGACCGACAGGGAACACTGAAGCTTTCTTT. Its protein product is CASRPTGNTEAFF. Full variable domain (remainder filled in from reference TRBV5-1 and TRBJ1-1): KAGVTQTPRYLIKTRGQQVTLSCSPISGHRSVSWYQQTPGQGLQFLFEYFSETQRNKGNFPGRFSGRQFSNSRSEMNVSTLELGDSALYLCASRPTGNTEAFFGQGTRLTVV.

The rearrangement joins TRBV29-1 to TRBJ2-7; the D gene is possibly TRBD2 (6 bases). Looked up from germline, CDR1 is SQVTM and CDR2 is ANQGSEA. V was pared by 4 bases and J by 4 bases, with 14 bases between. There are 13 residues in the CDR3. The CDR3 loop reads CSVVGGVLYEQYF. The DNA of the CDR3 is TGCAGCGTTGTCGGGGGAGTCCTGTACGAGCAGTACTTC.

V gene TRBV28 combines with J gene TRBJ1-1; D call uncertain. V lost 5 bases and J lost 2, with 6 bases in between. The germline CDR1 and CDR2 sequences are MDHEN and SYDVKM. The length of the CDR3 is 12 residues. Here the CDR3 reads CASSDTNTEAFF. The DNA for the CDR3 is TGTGCCAGCAGTGACACAAACACTGAAGCTTTCTTT. Full variable domain (rest looked up from reference TRBV28 and TRBJ1-1): DVKVTQSSRYLVKRTGEKVFLECVQDMDHENMFWYRQDPGLGLRLIYFSYDVKMKEKGDIPEGYSVSREKKERFSLILESASTNQTSMYLCASSDTNTEAFFGQGTRLTVV.

The rearrangement joins TRBV9 to TRBJ2-2; D is perhaps TRBD2 (5 bases). V lost 4 bases and J lost 3, with 16 bases in between. The CDR3 spans 16 residues. CDR1 and CDR2 (germline): SGDLS, YYNGEE. The CDR3 loop reads CASSSRGAEHTGELFF. The CDR3 DNA follows: TGTGCCAGCAGCTCACGGGGAGCGGAGCACACCGGGGAGCTGTTTTTT.

This clone has only a few counts. V usage is TRBV29-1 and J usage is TRBJ1-2, with 10 bases that match TRBD1. V lost 6 bases to trimming and J lost 8 bases; unmatched junction nucleotides: 3. This CDR3 region has 11 residues. Germline values: CDR1 SQVTM, CDR2 ANQGSEA. The CDR3 here is CSVGTGEGYTF. The DNA for the CDR3 is TGCAGCGTCGGGACAGGGGAAGGCTACACCTTC.

This clone came up a few times. The chain combines TRBV5-6 with TRBJ2-7, with TRBD1 matching over 8 bases. The V and J ends lost 4 bases and 3 bases, in that order; junction bases with no gene match: 12. The CDR3 is 16 amino acids. The germline gives CDR1 SGHDT, CDR2 YYEEEE. CDR3 region: CASSKRQGPPGYEQYF. In DNA, the CDR3 is TGTGCCAGCAGCAAAAGACAGGGGCCCCCTGGCTACGAGCAGTACTTC.

The rearrangement uses TRBV20-1 and TRBJ1-2; D ambiguous. Between the trimmed V and J ends, which lost 5 bases and 6 bases, there was a span of 10 bases. The CDR3 runs 11 residues. Germline loops: CDR1 DFQATT, CDR2 SNEGSKA (reference sequence). This CDR3 is CSADTRDGYTF. The CDR3 DNA is TGCAGTGCTGACACAAGGGATGGCTACACCTTC.

The chain has TRBV29-1 and TRBJ2-1; the D gene is possibly TRBD1 (6 bases). This CDR3 has 12 residues. V lost 7 bases and J lost 5, with 12 bases in between. Germline values: CDR1 SQVTM, CDR2 ANQGSEA. The CDR3 loop is CSARTAHNEQFF. CDR3 nucleotides: TGCAGCGCCAGGACAGCCCACAATGAGCAGTTCTTC.

The V and J genes are TRBV27 and TRBJ1-5; 8 nucleotides align to TRBD1. Germline loops: CDR1 MNHEY, CDR2 SMNVEV (reference sequence). This CDR3 comprises 16 residues. Trimming took 5 bases from V and 2 from J; bases not matched to a gene: 8. CDR3 DNA: TGTGCCAGCAGTCCATCGACAGGGGATGGCAATCAGCCCCAGCATTTT. This encodes CASSPSTGDGNQPQHF.

The chain joins TRBV30 to TRBJ2-5, with a tentative D call TRBD2 (5 bases). Germline CDR1 is GTSNPN and CDR2 is SVGIG (reference sequence). This CDR3 is built from 15 residues. Trimming cost V 0 bases and J 5 bases, with 16 bases left between them. The CDR3 protein is CAWSVRVLGYETQYF. CDR3 in DNA: TGTGCCTGGAGTGTGAGGGTCCTAGGGTACGAGACCCAGTACTTC.